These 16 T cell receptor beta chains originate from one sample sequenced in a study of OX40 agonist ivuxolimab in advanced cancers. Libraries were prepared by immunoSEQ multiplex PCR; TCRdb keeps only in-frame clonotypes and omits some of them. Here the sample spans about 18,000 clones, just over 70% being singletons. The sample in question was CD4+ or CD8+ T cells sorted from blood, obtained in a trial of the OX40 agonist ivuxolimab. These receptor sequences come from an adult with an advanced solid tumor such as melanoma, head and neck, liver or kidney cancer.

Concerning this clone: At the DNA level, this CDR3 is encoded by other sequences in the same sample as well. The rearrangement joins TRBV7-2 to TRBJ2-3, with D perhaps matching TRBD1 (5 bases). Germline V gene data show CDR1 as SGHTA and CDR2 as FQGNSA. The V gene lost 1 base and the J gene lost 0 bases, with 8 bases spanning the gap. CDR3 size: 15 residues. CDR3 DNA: TGTGCCAGCAGCTTAGGGGGCACTAGCACAGATACGCAGTATTTT. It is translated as CASSLGGTSTDTQYF.

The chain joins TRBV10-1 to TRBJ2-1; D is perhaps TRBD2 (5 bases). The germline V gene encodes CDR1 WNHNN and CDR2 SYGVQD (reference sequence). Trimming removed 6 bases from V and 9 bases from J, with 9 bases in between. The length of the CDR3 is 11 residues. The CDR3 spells CASSPGGEQFF. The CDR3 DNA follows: TGCGCCAGCAGCCCCGGAGGTGAGCAGTTCTTC.

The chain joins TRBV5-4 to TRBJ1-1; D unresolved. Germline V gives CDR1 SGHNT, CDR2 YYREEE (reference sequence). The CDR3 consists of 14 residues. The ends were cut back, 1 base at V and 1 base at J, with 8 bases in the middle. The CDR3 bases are TGTGCCAGCAGCTTGAGTCAGGAGAACACTGAAGCTTTCTTT. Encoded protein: CASSLSQENTEAFF.

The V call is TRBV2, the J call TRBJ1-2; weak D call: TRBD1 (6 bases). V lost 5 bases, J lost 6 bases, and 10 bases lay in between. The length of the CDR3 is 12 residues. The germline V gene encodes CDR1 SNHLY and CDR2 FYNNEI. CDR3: CASSPKGDGYTF. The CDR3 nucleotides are TGTGCCAGCAGTCCGAAGGGGGATGGCTACACCTTC.

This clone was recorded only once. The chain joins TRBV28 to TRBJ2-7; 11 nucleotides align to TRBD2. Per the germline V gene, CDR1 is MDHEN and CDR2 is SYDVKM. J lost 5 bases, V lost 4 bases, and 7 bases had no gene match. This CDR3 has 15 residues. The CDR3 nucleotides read TGTGCCAGCAGTTCGCAACTAGCGGGAGCGGACGAGCAGTACTTC. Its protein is CASSSQLAGADEQYF.

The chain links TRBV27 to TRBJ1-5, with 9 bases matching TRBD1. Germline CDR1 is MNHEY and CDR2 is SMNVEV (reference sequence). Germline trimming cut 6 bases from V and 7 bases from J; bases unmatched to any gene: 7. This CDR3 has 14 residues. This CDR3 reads CASSLQGAEQPQHF. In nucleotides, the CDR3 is TGTGCCAGCAGCTTACAGGGGGCGGAACAGCCCCAGCATTTT.

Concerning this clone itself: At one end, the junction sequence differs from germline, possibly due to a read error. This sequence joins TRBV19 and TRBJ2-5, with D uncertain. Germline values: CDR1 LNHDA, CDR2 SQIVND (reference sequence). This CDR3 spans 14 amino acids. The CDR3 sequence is CYAPYGRRQETQYF. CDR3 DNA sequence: TGCTACGCACCTTATGGTCGTCGGCAAGAGACCCAGTACTTC. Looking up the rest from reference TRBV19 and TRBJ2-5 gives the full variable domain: DGGITQSPKYLFRKEGQNVTLSCEQNLNHDAMYWYRQDPGQGLRLIYYSQIVNDFQKGDIAEGYSVSREKKESFPLTVTSAQKNPTAFYLCYAPYGRRQETQYFGPGTRLLVL.

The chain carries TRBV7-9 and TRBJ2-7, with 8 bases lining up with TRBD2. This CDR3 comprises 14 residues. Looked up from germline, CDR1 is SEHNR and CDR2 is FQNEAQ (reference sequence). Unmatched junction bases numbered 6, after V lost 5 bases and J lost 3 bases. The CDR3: CASSESGSIYEQYF. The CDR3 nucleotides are TGTGCCAGCAGCGAAAGCGGGAGCATCTACGAGCAGTACTTC.

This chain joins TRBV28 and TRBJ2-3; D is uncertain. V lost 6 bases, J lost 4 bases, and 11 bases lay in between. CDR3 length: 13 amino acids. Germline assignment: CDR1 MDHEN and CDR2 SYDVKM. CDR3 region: CASSDSRPDTQYF. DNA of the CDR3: TGTGCCAGCAGCGATTCCCGCCCAGATACGCAGTATTTT.

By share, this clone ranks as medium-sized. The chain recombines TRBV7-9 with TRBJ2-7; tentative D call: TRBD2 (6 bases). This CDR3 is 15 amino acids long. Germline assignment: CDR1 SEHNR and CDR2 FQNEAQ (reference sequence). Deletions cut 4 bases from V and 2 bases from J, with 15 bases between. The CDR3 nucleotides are TGTGCCAGCAGCTACCCTGAGAGGAGGGCCTACGAGCAGTACTTC. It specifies CASSYPERRAYEQYF.

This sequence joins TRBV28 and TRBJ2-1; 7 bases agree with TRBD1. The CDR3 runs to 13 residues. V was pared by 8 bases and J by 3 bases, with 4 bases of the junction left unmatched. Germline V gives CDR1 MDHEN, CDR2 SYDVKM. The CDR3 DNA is TGTGCCAGCTCCGGGACAGACTACAATGAGCAGTTCTTC. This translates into CASSGTDYNEQFF.

DNA of the CDR3: TGTGCCAGCAGCTTATCAGCGGGGACAGTCTACGAGCAGTACTTC. Protein sequence: CASSLSAGTVYEQYF. The chain has TRBV11-1 and TRBJ2-7, with D possibly called TRBD1 or TRBD2 (7 bases each). CDR3 size: 15 residues. Trimming removed 2 bases at V and 3 bases at J, with 14 bases between. Germline lookup yields CDR1 SGHAT and CDR2 FQDESV (reference sequence).

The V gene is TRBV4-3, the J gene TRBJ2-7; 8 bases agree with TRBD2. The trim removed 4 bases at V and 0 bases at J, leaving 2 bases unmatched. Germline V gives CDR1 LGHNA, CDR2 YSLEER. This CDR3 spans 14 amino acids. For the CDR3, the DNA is TGCGCCAGCAGCCTCGGGACTAGCTCCTACGAGCAGTACTTC. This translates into CASSLGTSSYEQYF.

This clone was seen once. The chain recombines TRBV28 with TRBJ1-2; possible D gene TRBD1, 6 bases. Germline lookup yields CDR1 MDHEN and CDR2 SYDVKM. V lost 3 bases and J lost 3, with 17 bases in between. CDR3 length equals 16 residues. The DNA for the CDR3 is TGTGCCAGCAGTTTTCAGGACAGAAATTATTACTATGGCTACACCTTC. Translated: CASSFQDRNYYYGYTF.

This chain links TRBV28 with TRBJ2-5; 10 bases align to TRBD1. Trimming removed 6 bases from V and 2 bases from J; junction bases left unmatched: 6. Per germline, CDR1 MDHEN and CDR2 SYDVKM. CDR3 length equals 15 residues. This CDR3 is CASSYRDRGQETQYF. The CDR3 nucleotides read TGTGCCAGCAGCTACCGGGACAGGGGACAAGAGACCCAGTACTTC.

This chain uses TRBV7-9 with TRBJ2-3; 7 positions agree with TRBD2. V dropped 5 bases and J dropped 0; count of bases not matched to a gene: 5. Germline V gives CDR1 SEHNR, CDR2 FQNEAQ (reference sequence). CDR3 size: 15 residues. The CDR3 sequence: CASSNSGPSTDTQYF. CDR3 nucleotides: TGTGCCAGCAGCAATAGCGGGCCTAGCACAGATACGCAGTATTTT. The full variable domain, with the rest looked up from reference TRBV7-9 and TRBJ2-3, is DTGVSQNPRHKITKRGQNVTFRCDPISEHNRLYWYRQTLGQGPEFLTYFQNEAQLEKSRLLSDRFSAERPKGSFSTLEIQRTEQGDSAMYLCASSNSGPSTDTQYFGPGTRLTVL.